The 20 T cell receptor beta chains below were found in one sample sequenced in a study of cytotoxic CD8 clonotypes in ibrutinib-treated CLL. Clones were sequenced by immunoSEQ multiplex PCR, and TCRdb holds only the in-frame ones, with some missing. The data hold tens of thousands of clones, with 56% observed a single time. The source material was PBMCs, sampled after 24 months of ibrutinib treatment. These TCRs come from a human donor with chronic lymphocytic leukemia.

The count of this clone is one. This chain joins TRBV28 and TRBJ1-1; 8 nucleotides match TRBD1. V trimming: 5 bases; J trimming: 5 bases; junction bases outside the gene matches: 10. Germline V lookup: CDR1 MDHEN, CDR2 SYDVKM. This CDR3 region has 15 residues. The CDR3 here is CASSPRTGSLTEAFF. The CDR3 nucleotides read TGTGCCAGCAGTCCCCGGACAGGGTCTTTGACTGAAGCTTTCTTT.

The chain employs TRBV19 and TRBJ2-1; TRBD2 matches 10 bases. The V gene end was trimmed by 6 bases and the J gene end by 0 bases; junction bases not matched to a gene: 11. CDR1 and CDR2 from the germline V gene are LNHDA and SQIVND (reference sequence). This CDR3 has 18 residues. In DNA, the CDR3 is TGTGCCAGTAGAAGGACTAGCGGAATAAGAAGCTCCTACAATGAGCAGTTCTTC. As protein: CASRRTSGIRSSYNEQFF.

The chain links TRBV6-6 to TRBJ2-1; 9 positions agree with TRBD1. CDR3 size: 16 residues. CDR1 MNHNY and CDR2 SVGAGI come from the germline V gene (reference sequence). The ends lost 4 bases at V and 1 base at J; junction bases unmatched: 5. The CDR3 DNA is TGTGCCAGCAGTTCGGCCGGGACAGGGTCCTACAATGAGCAGTTCTTC. It encodes CASSSAGTGSYNEQFF.

This clone was seen at least ten times. V is TRBV28 and J is TRBJ1-1; D is perhaps TRBD1 (6 bases). V was pared by 4 bases and J by 8 bases, with 17 bases between. Germline V CDR1 and CDR2: MDHEN, SYDVKM. CDR3 length: 14 amino acids. The chain's CDR3 is CASSYIPGAGEAFF. In DNA, the CDR3 is TGTGCCAGCAGTTATATCCCGGGGGCCGGAGAAGCTTTCTTT.

This clone has only a few counts. V usage is TRBV15 and J usage is TRBJ1-5; 7 bases agree with TRBD1. CDR3 length equals 15 residues. Losses at the gene ends were 0 bases for V and 5 bases for J; bases not matched to a gene: 4. Germline V lookup: CDR1 LNHNV, CDR2 YYDKDF (reference sequence). The CDR3 DNA follows: TGTGCCACCAGCAGAGATTTTCAGGGGGATCAGCCCCAGCATTTT. Protein product: CATSRDFQGDQPQHF.

This clone has at least ten counts. This chain uses TRBV6-6 with TRBJ1-6; maybe TRBD1 (5 bases). Trimming took off 6 bases at V and 9 bases at J, with 12 bases between the two ends. Looked up from germline, CDR1 is MNHNY and CDR2 is SVGAGI (reference sequence). The CDR3 is 13 residues long. In DNA form, the CDR3 reads TGTGCCAGCAGCCCTCAGGGCGGTTCACCCCTCCACTTT. As protein: CASSPQGGSPLHF.

The chain is built from TRBV5-1 and TRBJ2-7; 9 positions agree with TRBD1. The CDR3 totals 15 residues. Trimming took 7 bases from V and 2 from J; bases not matched to a gene: 10. In germline, CDR1 is SGHRS, CDR2 YFSETQ. The CDR3 is CASGTGTGITYEQYV. As DNA, the CDR3 is TGCGCCAGCGGTACCGGGACAGGGATAACCTACGAGCAGTACGTC.

CDR3 amino acids: CASSLRTGFNTEAFF. CDR3 sequence (DNA): TGTGCCAGCAGCCTACGGACTGGGTTTAACACTGAAGCTTTCTTT. J is TRBJ1-1 and V is TRBV14, with D hard to call. V dropped 4 bases and J dropped 2 bases, with 14 bases sitting between them. The CDR3 sequence is 15 residues long. Germline CDR1 is SGHDN and CDR2 is FVKESK.

There are many counts of this clone. The rearrangement links TRBV2 to TRBJ1-1; 9 nucleotides align to TRBD1. Germline V gene lookup returns CDR1 SNHLY and CDR2 FYNNEI. The trim removed 5 bases at V and 0 bases at J, leaving 13 bases unmatched. This CDR3 has 18 amino acids. The CDR3 sequence is CASSRLRTGATLNTEAFF. The CDR3 region has the DNA TGTGCCAGCAGTCGACTTAGGACAGGGGCCACATTGAACACTGAAGCTTTCTTT.

This chain connects TRBV7-9 to TRBJ1-2, with D uncertain. V lost 1 base and J 4 bases, leaving 7 bases between the germline ends. Per germline, CDR1 SEHNR and CDR2 FQNEAQ (reference sequence). The CDR3 spans 13 residues. DNA for the CDR3: TGTGCCAGCAGCTTAGGGGGAGCCTATGGCTACACCTTC. Its protein is CASSLGGAYGYTF. Together with reference TRBV7-9 and TRBJ1-2, the CDR3 gives the full variable domain: DTGVSQNPRHKITKRGQNVTFRCDPISEHNRLYWYRQTLGQGPEFLTYFQNEAQLEKSRLLSDRFSAERPKGSFSTLEIQRTEQGDSAMYLCASSLGGAYGYTFGSGTRLTVV.

This rearrangement joins TRBV19 to TRBJ2-3, with a weak D call TRBD2 (5 bases). The ends were cut back, 9 bases at V and 4 bases at J, with 17 bases in the middle. Germline V gene sequence: CDR1 LNHDA, CDR2 SQIVND (reference sequence). The CDR3 spans 14 residues. CDR3 sequence (DNA): TGTGCCAGCTCCCCGGGATGGGGTCCAGATACGCAGTATTTT. Its translation: CASSPGWGPDTQYF.

The chain couples TRBV5-1 to TRBJ1-4; D not resolved. Germline CDR1 and CDR2: SGHRS and YFSETQ. The CDR3 is made up of 14 amino acids. Trimming removed 4 bases at V and 0 bases at J, with 7 bases between. The CDR3 DNA reads as TGCGCCAGCAGCGACCCAGCAACTAATGAAAAACTGTTTTTT. Translated, it gives CASSDPATNEKLFF.

This clone was found a few times. The J gene is TRBJ2-3, the V gene TRBV27; 7 bases are shared with TRBD2. Looked up from germline, CDR1 is MNHEY and CDR2 is SMNVEV (reference sequence). V lost 2 bases, J lost 0 bases, and 5 bases stayed unmatched. This CDR3 has 16 amino acids. CDR3 protein: CASSLRLATSTDTQYF. The CDR3 nucleotides are TGTGCCAGCAGTTTAAGACTAGCAACTAGCACAGATACGCAGTATTTT.

In this sample, this clone turned up a few times. The gene calls are TRBV20-1 and TRBJ1-2, with D uncertain. With 8 bases removed from V and 2 bases from J, the gap between germline ends came to 9 bases. In germline, CDR1 is DFQATT, CDR2 SNEGSKA (reference sequence). This CDR3 has 11 amino acids. In nucleotides, the CDR3 is TGCAGTTCCACGGGGAACTATGGCTACACCTTC. It encodes CSSTGNYGYTF.

V and J are TRBV5-6 and TRBJ1-6; TRBD1 aligns across 9 bases. Trimming cost V 4 bases and J 9 bases; bases outside gene matches: 11. This CDR3 has 16 amino acids. Germline V CDR1 and CDR2: SGHDT, YYEEEE. The CDR3 sequence is CASSPGQGMGTSPLHF. CDR3 sequence (DNA): TGTGCCAGCAGCCCAGGACAGGGGATGGGCACTTCACCCCTCCACTTT. Looking up the rest from reference TRBV5-6 and TRBJ1-6 gives the full variable domain: DAGVTQSPTHLIKTRGQQVTLRCSPKSGHDTVSWYQQALGQGPQFIFQYYEEEERQRGNFPDRFSGHQFPNYSSELNVNALLLGDSALYLCASSPGQGMGTSPLHFGNGTRLTVT.

The V gene is TRBV19, the J gene TRBJ1-1; TRBD1 agrees at 9 bases. CDR1 and CDR2 from the germline V gene are LNHDA and SQIVND (reference sequence). The V segment lost 5 bases and the J segment 1 base; nucleotides outside the gene matches: 5. This CDR3 contains 15 residues. In DNA form, the CDR3 reads TGTGCCAGTAGTCCACCGACAGGGGGGAACACTGAAGCTTTCTTT. Its protein is CASSPPTGGNTEAFF. Variable domain in full (rest from reference TRBV19 and TRBJ1-1): DGGITQSPKYLFRKEGQNVTLSCEQNLNHDAMYWYRQDPGQGLRLIYYSQIVNDFQKGDIAEGYSVSREKKESFPLTVTSAQKNPTAFYLCASSPPTGGNTEAFFGQGTRLTVV.

The rearrangement uses TRBV19 and TRBJ1-1; D perhaps matches TRBD1 (5 bases). V shed 1 base and J shed 0 bases, with 9 bases lying between them. CDR3 length equals 15 residues. Germline values: CDR1 LNHDA, CDR2 SQIVND (reference sequence). The CDR3 is CASSIGRALNTEAFF. The CDR3 DNA reads TGTGCCAGTAGTATAGGCAGGGCGTTGAACACTGAAGCTTTCTTT.

This clone was recorded only once. This sequence joins TRBV29-1 and TRBJ2-3; no firm D call. Germline loops: CDR1 SQVTM, CDR2 ANQGSEA. Trimming shortened V by 2 bases and J by 5 bases, and 11 bases separated the two germline ends. CDR3 size: 13 residues. CDR3: CSVELGKGDTQYF. CDR3 DNA sequence: TGCAGCGTTGAACTAGGGAAGGGAGATACGCAGTATTTT.

Written as DNA, the CDR3 is TGTGCCAGCAGCCCGGGGGACAGCTCCTCTGGAAACACCATATATTTT. Residues: CASSPGDSSSGNTIYF. The V call is TRBV9, the J call TRBJ1-3; 7 bases are shared with TRBD1. This CDR3 is 16 amino acids long. The germline gives CDR1 SGDLS, CDR2 YYNGEE. The V and J ends lost 4 bases and 0 bases, in that order; junction bases with no gene match: 7.

This chain joins TRBV4-1 and TRBJ1-2; 7 bases agree with TRBD1. CDR3 length: 16 amino acids. Germline V gives CDR1 MGHRA, CDR2 YSYEKL. V dropped 0 bases and J dropped 5; count of bases not matched to a gene: 9. The CDR3 protein is CASSQDRTGLTYGYTF. For the CDR3, the DNA is TGCGCCAGCAGCCAAGATAGGACAGGTCTAACGTATGGCTACACCTTC.